The next 24 T cell receptor beta chains were all read from a single sample in a study of tumor and adjacent non-tumor tissue in lung cancer. Three rounds of nested PCR, following a modified ARM-PCR protocol, produced the TCRbeta library. Using its own MiXCR run on the multiplex PCR reads, TCRdb lists one record per CDR3 protein. The sample has about 86,000 distinct CDR3 sequences; under 80% are singletons. RNA was extracted from bulk tissue without any cell sorting. The normal lung tissue was taken more than 3 cm from the tumor edge. Input material: distant non-tumor lung tissue. These receptors were collected from a woman between 50 and 59 years old with non-small cell lung cancer.

This rearrangement joins TRBV11-2 to TRBJ2-1; 9 nucleotides match TRBD2. The CDR3 runs 15 residues. Trimming removed 5 bases from V and 7 bases from J; junction bases left unmatched: 9. The germline V gene has CDR1 SGHAT and CDR2 FQNNGV. The CDR3 protein is CASSHLAGLRNEQFF. The CDR3, as DNA: TGTGCCAGCAGCCATCTAGCGGGACTTCGTAATGAGCAGTTCTTC.

This clonotype showed up just once. An end of the junction does not agree with germline; a read error may underlie this. The chain links TRBV28 to TRBJ1-2, with D hard to call. The CDR3 length is 14 residues. Germline CDR1 and CDR2: MDHEN and SYDVKM. CDR3 coding DNA: TGTGCCAGCAGTTTAGGTCTAATAGGGTATGGCCACACCTTC. Protein sequence: CASSLGLIGYGHTF.

In regard to this clonotype: A read error may account for a junction end that differs from germline. The chain has TRBV11-2 and TRBJ1-3, with D unresolved. The CDR3 covers 15 residues. From germline, CDR1 is SGHAT and CDR2 FQNNGV. As DNA, the CDR3 is TGTGCCAGCAGCGTAGGCGTGAACTCTGGAAACGCCATATATTTT. This translates into CASSVGVNSGNAIYF.

The V call is TRBV4-1, the J call TRBJ2-7, with D perhaps TRBD1 or TRBD2 (5 bases each). The CDR3 extends over 14 amino acids. Germline CDR1 and CDR2: MGHRA and YSYEKL. The CDR3 region is CGGRGMITPYEQYF. CDR3 bases: TGCGGGGGGAGAGGGATGATAACTCCCTACGAGCAGTACTTC.

Note on this clonotype: This may come from a read error, since a much larger clone is one base off. The chain links TRBV20-1 to TRBJ2-2; the match to TRBD2 covers 9 bases. This CDR3 has 14 residues. Germline loops: CDR1 DFQATT, CDR2 SNEGSKA (reference sequence). The CDR3, as DNA: TGCAGTGCTATGGCGGGAGGGGGTACCGGGGAGCTGTTATTT. This sequence encodes CSAMAGGGTGELLF.

Concerning this clonotype: This CDR3 fails to terminate in the conserved phenylalanine or tryptophan, so it likely reflects a read error. V and J are TRBV14 and TRBJ2-7, with TRBD1 as a possible D gene (5 bases). Deletions cut 0 bases from V and 4 bases from J, with 25 bases between. The CDR3 has 19 amino acids. Germline CDR1 SGHDN, CDR2 FVKESK. The CDR3: CASSQDWGPSVYRSYEQYL. CDR3 bases: TGTGCCAGCAGCCAAGATTGGGGCCCAAGCGTTTACCGCTCATACGAGCAGTACTTG.

This chain links TRBV29-1 with TRBJ1-4; D not certain. CDR1 SQVTM and CDR2 ANQGSEA come from the germline V gene. This CDR3 is 12 amino acids long. The CDR3 region is CGFEGPNEKLFF. DNA for the CDR3: TGCGGGTTTGAGGGTCCAAATGAAAAACTGTTTTTT.

A word on this clonotype: A read error may produce the germline difference seen at one junction end. The J gene is TRBJ2-7, the V gene TRBV29-1; possibly TRBD1 or TRBD2 for D (5 bases each). CDR1 SQVTM and CDR2 ANQGSEA come from the germline V gene. There are 14 residues in the CDR3. This CDR3 is CSVEDRDGSYERYF. The DNA of the CDR3 is TGCAGCGTTGAGGACCGGGACGGCTCCTACGAGCGGTACTTC.

Turning to this clonotype: This could be a read error, since a much larger clone is one nucleotide away. The chain joins TRBV24-1 to TRBJ2-2, with TRBD2 as a possible D gene (5 bases). The germline V gene encodes CDR1 KGHDR and CDR2 SFDVKD. The CDR3 sequence is 12 residues long. DNA of the CDR3: TGTACCACCTGGGCGGGCACCGGGGAGCTGTTTTTT. This translates into CTTWAGTGELFF.

This clonotype occurred many times. CDR3 residues: CASSSLIAASYNEQFF. DNA for the CDR3: TGTGCCAGCAGCTCACTAATAGCGGCCTCCTACAATGAGCAGTTCTTC. The V gene is TRBV5-4, the J gene TRBJ2-1; weak D call: TRBD2 (6 bases). There are 16 residues in the CDR3. In germline, CDR1 is SGHNT, CDR2 YYREEE (reference sequence). Trimming stripped 3 bases from V and 0 bases from J, with 13 bases between.

This chain links TRBV10-3 with TRBJ2-7; 8 positions agree with TRBD1. V was pared by 11 bases and J by 7 bases, with 13 bases of the junction left unmatched. CDR1 is ENHRY and CDR2 is SYGVKD in the germline V gene. There are 13 residues in the CDR3. CDR3 sequence reads: CASQDRDSCEQYF. The CDR3 nucleotides read TGTGCCTCCCAGGACAGGGACTCCTGTGAGCAGTACTTC.

A remark on this clonotype: A read error is likely, as this CDR3 ends without the conserved phenylalanine or tryptophan. The rearrangement uses TRBV11-2 and TRBJ2-7, with 9 positions matching TRBD1. This CDR3 has 14 amino acids. Losses at the gene ends were 7 bases for V and 2 bases for J; bases not matched to a gene: 6. CDR1 is SGHAT, CDR2 FQNNGV, per germline. CDR3 amino acids: CASTGTGRTYEQYL. CDR3 coding DNA: TGTGCCAGCACCGGGACAGGGCGCACCTACGAGCAGTACCTC.

Worth noting for this clonotype: A read error may account for a junction end that differs from germline. The rearrangement links TRBV20-1 to TRBJ2-1; 7 bases agree with TRBD1. The CDR3 has 12 amino acids. The V gene's germline CDR1 is DFQATT and CDR2 SNEGSKA (reference sequence). The CDR3, as DNA: TGCGGTGCTATGACACAGGGGAATGAGCAGTTCTTC. Its protein is CGAMTQGNEQFF.

Comment on this clonotype: Compared with germline, one end of the junction differs, possibly owing to a read error. This chain connects TRBV29-1 to TRBJ2-5, with 8 nucleotides matching TRBD1. CDR3 size: 12 residues. CDR1 is SQVTM and CDR2 is ANQGSEA in the germline V gene. The DNA of the CDR3 is TGCAGCGCCTCACTGGGACAGGTGATGACCCAGTTC. Protein sequence: CSASLGQVMTQF.

With respect to this clonotype: The junction shows a germline mismatch at one end, possibly a read error. The chain combines TRBV6-4 with TRBJ2-3; 11 positions agree with TRBD2. The CDR3 covers 16 residues. Germline V gene lookup returns CDR1 MRHNA and CDR2 SNTAGT. The CDR3 sequence: CASIDGLAGPADTQYF. DNA of the CDR3: TGTGCCAGCATTGACGGACTAGCGGGTCCAGCAGATACGCAGTATTTT.

Notes on this clonotype: Because it lacks the conserved phenylalanine or tryptophan at the end, this CDR3 is likely a read error. The chain joins TRBV10-2 to TRBJ2-1, with D possibly being TRBD1 or TRBD2 (5 bases each). The CDR3 sequence is 14 residues long. V gave up 7 bases and J gave up 7 bases, with 17 bases separating them. Germline loops: CDR1 WSHSY, CDR2 SAAADI. The CDR3 DNA reads TGCGCCAGCATGCACATCGGGACCATTAATGAGCAGTTCCTC. Translating it yields CASMHIGTINEQFL.

A word on this clonotype: An end of the junction does not agree with germline; a read error may underlie this. The chain links TRBV10-2 to TRBJ2-1; 10 positions agree with TRBD1. The germline CDR1 and CDR2 sequences are WSHSY and SAAADI. This CDR3 has 15 residues. CDR3: CASSGTGVGHIEQFF. DNA of the CDR3: TGTGCCAGCAGCGGGACAGGGGTAGGTCACATTGAGCAGTTCTTC.

Concerning this clonotype itself: An end of the junction differs from the germline gene, which may be a read error. This chain connects TRBV5-6 to TRBJ2-1, with a possible D match to TRBD1 (6 bases). The germline gives CDR1 SGHDT, CDR2 YYEEEE. There are 15 residues in the CDR3. CDR3 sequence reads: CASGYRVSSYNDQFF. CDR3 DNA: TGTGCCAGCGGCTACAGGGTCAGCTCCTACAATGATCAGTTCTTC.

As to this clonotype: One end of the junction is discordant with germline, which a read error may explain. V is TRBV11-2 and J is TRBJ2-3; 8 nucleotides match TRBD1. Germline V CDR1 and CDR2: SGHAT, FQNNGV. This CDR3 is 15 amino acids long. CDR3 sequence: CASSLEPPGGHTQYF. The CDR3 nucleotides are TGCGCCAGCAGCTTAGAACCCCCAGGGGGCCATACGCAGTATTTT.

This chain joins TRBV6-2 or TRBV6-3 and TRBJ2-2; TRBD1 matches 7 bases. Looked up from germline, CDR1 is MNHEY and CDR2 is SVGEGT. This CDR3 comprises 15 residues. The CDR3 reads CARSRQGTVTGELFF. The CDR3 DNA reads as TGTGCAAGGAGTCGACAGGGAACCGTCACCGGGGAGCTGTTTTTT.

J is TRBJ2-1 and V is TRBV5-5; unclear D gene. The germline V gene encodes CDR1 SGHKS and CDR2 YYEKEE (reference sequence). CDR3 length: 16 amino acids. V shed 4 bases and J shed 7 bases, with 21 bases lying between them. CDR3 in DNA: TGTGCCAGCAGCGTCCTGTGGCCCTCCGTGGAGAATGAGCAGTTCTTC. Its protein product is CASSVLWPSVENEQFF.

This clonotype was counted once. The rearrangement links TRBV10-2 to TRBJ2-1, with D unresolved. This CDR3 is built from 13 residues. Trimming took off 4 bases at V and 9 bases at J, with 13 bases between the two ends. Germline V CDR1 and CDR2: WSHSY, SAAADI. The DNA of the CDR3 is TGCGCCAGCAGTGCTAGTACGGGTATTGAGCAGTTCTTC. Translation: CASSASTGIEQFF.

The chain joins TRBV19 to TRBJ2-7, with D tentatively TRBD2 (6 bases). V lost 2 bases to trimming and J lost 6 bases, with 11 bases between them. Germline V CDR1 and CDR2: LNHDA, SQIVND (reference sequence). The CDR3 runs to 13 residues. CDR3 bases: TGTGCCAGTAGTATAAATCGGGGGACCGAGCAGTACTTC. It yields the protein CASSINRGTEQYF.

Points on this clonotype: This clone may be a read error of a much larger clone one base away. The chain joins TRBV30 to TRBJ2-7, with TRBD1 matching 8 bases. This CDR3 region has 14 residues. Germline V gene data show CDR1 as GTSNPN and CDR2 as SVGIG (reference sequence). CDR3 sequence: CVWRFTGGSYEQYF. In DNA, the CDR3 is TGTGTCTGGAGATTTACAGGGGGGTCCTACGAGCAGTACTTC.